These T cell receptor beta chains were read from a single sample in a study of blood T cell repertoires in COVID-19. Method: immunoSEQ multiplex PCR; TCRdb's copy keeps in-frame clones and lacks some. The data contain some 160,000 clones, about 90% of them seen just once; the ten biggest clones take up 2.5% to 3.5%. Sequencing was performed on peripheral blood. The receptors stem from a man in his sixties with acute or convalescent COVID-19. CDR3s include the opening cysteine and the closing phenylalanine or tryptophan. D genes are given only for firm matches. Clone sizes are given selectively: once, few, many, or a class where the clone is expanded.

v_call	j_call	cdr3_length	d_call	clone_size	cdr3_nt	cdr3_aa
TRBV2	TRBJ1-2	14	TRBD1	few	TGTGCCAGCAGTCCCATGGGACAGCAGATAGGCTACACCTTC	CASSPMGQQIGYTF
TRBV6-1	TRBJ2-1	13	NA	NA	TGTGCCAGCAGTGAAGCGCCGGGGAATGAGCAGTTCTTC	CASSEAPGNEQFF
TRBV6-2/TRBV6-3	TRBJ1-2	14	NA	once	TGTGCCAGCAGTTACTTCGACGGGAACTATGGCTACACCTTC	CASSYFDGNYGYTF
TRBV27	TRBJ2-3	19	TRBD2	NA	TGTGCCAGCAGGTCCACTCTGACTAGCGGGGGGGCAATATTAGATACGCAGTATTTT	CASRSTLTSGGAILDTQYF
TRBV5-1	TRBJ2-3	13	NA	NA	TGCGCCAGCAGCACAGGGACGATGGATACGCAGTATTTT	CASSTGTMDTQYF
TRBV25-1	TRBJ2-7	14	TRBD1	NA	TGTGCCAGCAGCCCCGGGACAGGGAAATACGAGCAGTACTTC	CASSPGTGKYEQYF
TRBV19	TRBJ2-1	16	TRBD1	NA	TGTGCCAGTAGTCCCCTTGGAACCACAGGGGGTAATGAGCAGTTCTTC	CASSPLGTTGGNEQFF
TRBV19	TRBJ2-7	13	TRBD1	NA	TGTGCCAGTAGTACAGGGGGCGGGAACGAGCAGTACTTC	CASSTGGGNEQYF
TRBV6-9	TRBJ1-2	13	NA	NA	TGTGCCAGCACAAGCCAGGGGAACTATGGCTACACCTTC	CASTSQGNYGYTF
TRBV7-9	TRBJ1-1	12	NA	NA	TGTGCCAGCAGCTTAGCGGGAGGGGGAGCTTTCTTT	CASSLAGGGAFF
TRBV20-1	TRBJ1-4	14	NA	NA	TGCAGTGCTAGTCCCACAGGCCTTTGGGGAAAACTGTTTTTT	CSASPTGLWGKLFF